In this sample, the clone carrying this T cell receptor (beta chain) turned up once. Its target is not known. The data originate from a study of T cell responses to AZD1222 COVID-19 vaccine. Looking at the study overall: Researchers grouped second doses given at about 4 or about 12 weeks into one pool.

Germline V lookup: CDR1 SGHDT, CDR2 YYEEEE. V dropped 4 bases and J dropped 0 bases, with 11 bases sitting between them. The CDR3 contains 15 residues. Whole-study findings and limits: The reported proportion of spike-specific TCRs targeting unmutated variant regions was nearly half.

Clones were sequenced by immunoSEQ multiplex PCR, and TCRdb holds only the in-frame ones, with some missing. The table includes roughly 120,000 clones, 91% detected once. This sample comprised peripheral blood, obtained on day 0 of AZD1222 vaccination. The chain links TRBV5-6 to TRBJ1-3, with D tentatively TRBD1 (6 bases). The source of this sequence is an adult in good health. CDR3 protein: CASSGRDTSGNTIYF. Written as DNA, the CDR3 is TGTGCCAGCAGCGGCCGGGACACCTCTGGAAACACCATATATTTT.